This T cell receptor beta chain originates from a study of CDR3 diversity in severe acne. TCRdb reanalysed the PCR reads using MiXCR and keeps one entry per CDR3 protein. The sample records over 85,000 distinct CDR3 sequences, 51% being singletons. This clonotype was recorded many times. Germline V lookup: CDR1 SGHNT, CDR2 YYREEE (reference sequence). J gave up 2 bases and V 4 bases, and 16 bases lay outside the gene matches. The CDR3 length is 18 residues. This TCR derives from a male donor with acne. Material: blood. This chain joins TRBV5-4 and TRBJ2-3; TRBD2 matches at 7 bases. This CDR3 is CASSPIRGRDRFTDTQYF. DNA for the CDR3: TGTGCCAGCAGCCCGATACGGGGGAGGGATCGATTCACAGATACGCAGTATTTT.